These 9 T cell receptor beta chains came from one sample sequenced in a study of persistence of HIV-infected CD4 T cells. These receptors have no known antigen. The libraries were made with immunoSEQ version 4 in survey mode. TCRdb keeps only in-frame clones here, not all; method: immunoSEQ multiplex PCR. This table has under 20,000 clones, about 62% appearing once. Cells were stimulated with overlapping HIV-1 Gag 15-mer peptides. Sorting selected CD4+ T cells upregulating both CD40 ligand and CD69. The source material was CD4+ T cells sorted from PBMCs after approximately 19-hour stimulation, sampled from a patient who received antiretroviral therapy. The receptors shown here come from an adult woman with HIV who was CMV-seropositive.

The V call is TRBV25-1, the J call TRBJ1-2, with D possibly TRBD1 on 6 matching bases. The CDR3 covers 15 residues. Germline lookup yields CDR1 MGHDK and CDR2 SYGVNS. Deletions cut 2 bases from V and 2 bases from J, with 12 bases between. The CDR3 region is CASSEAGAVNYGYTF. Here the CDR3 DNA reads TGTGCCAGCAGTGAAGCGGGGGCCGTGAACTATGGCTACACCTTC.

The chain has TRBV7-8 and TRBJ2-2; no reliable D call. Trimming removed 1 base at V and 1 base at J, with 10 bases between. The CDR3 sequence is 16 residues long. Germline V lookup: CDR1 SGHVS, CDR2 FQNEAQ. Written as DNA, the CDR3 is TGTGCCAGCAGCTTAGAGGCGCCCAGGAACACCGGGGAGCTGTTTTTT. It specifies CASSLEAPRNTGELFF.

The rearrangement uses TRBV11-1 and TRBJ2-5, with 7 bases lining up with TRBD2. The trim removed 1 base at V and 7 bases at J, leaving 12 bases unmatched. CDR3 length equals 16 residues. In germline, CDR1 is SGHAT, CDR2 FQDESV (reference sequence). CDR3 DNA sequence: TGTGCCAGCAGCTTAGGCCGCCGGGACGGGGGGAGGACCCAGTACTTC. It yields the protein CASSLGRRDGGRTQYF.

The chain combines TRBV7-8 with TRBJ1-3; TRBD1 matches at 7 bases. This CDR3 has 14 residues. The V and J ends lost 4 bases and 2 bases, in that order; junction bases with no gene match: 2. CDR1 and CDR2 from the germline V gene are SGHVS and FQNEAQ. The CDR3 sequence is CASSYGTAGNTIYF. The CDR3 DNA reads as TGTGCCAGCAGCTATGGGACAGCTGGAAACACCATATATTTT.

This clone appeared a few times. The V gene is TRBV3-1 (or the pseudogene TRBV3-2), the J gene TRBJ2-7, with TRBD2 matching 8 bases. The CDR3 totals 20 residues. Trimming removed 4 bases from V and 4 bases from J; junction bases left unmatched: 24. The germline V gene encodes CDR1 LGHDT and CDR2 YNNKEL (reference sequence). CDR3 in amino acids: CASSLGLTGPQGLELYEQYV. Written as DNA, the CDR3 is TGTGCCAGCAGCCTTGGGTTGACAGGTCCCCAGGGACTAGAATTATACGAGCAGTACGTC.

This clone has a handful of counts. V gene TRBV2 combines with J gene TRBJ1-1; 8 bases fit TRBD1. Per germline, CDR1 SNHLY and CDR2 FYNNEI. The V gene end was trimmed by 5 bases and the J gene end by 10 bases; junction bases not matched to a gene: 9. CDR3 length: 13 residues. DNA of the CDR3: TGTGCCAGCAGTCCCGATCAGGGGGCGACAGCTTTCTTT. It codes for CASSPDQGATAFF.

The chain links TRBV29-1 to TRBJ2-1, with 9 bases fitting TRBD2. CDR3 size: 14 residues. Germline V gene sequence: CDR1 SQVTM, CDR2 ANQGSEA. The junction had 5 bases not matched to a gene; V was cut back by 3 bases and J by 5 bases. CDR3 sequence reads: CSVDRSGGNNEQFF. CDR3 nucleotide sequence: TGCAGCGTTGACCGAAGCGGGGGGAACAATGAGCAGTTCTTC.

The chain couples TRBV9 to TRBJ1-4; 9 positions match TRBD1. The CDR3 spans 15 residues. Germline lookup yields CDR1 SGDLS and CDR2 YYNGEE. V trimming: 3 bases; J trimming: 8 bases; junction bases outside the gene matches: 8. CDR3 in amino acids: CASSAGDREGEKLFF. CDR3 bases: TGTGCCAGCAGCGCCGGGGACAGGGAAGGAGAAAAACTGTTTTTT.

The rearrangement joins TRBV5-1 to TRBJ1-1; TRBD1 matches at 10 bases. After removal of 0 bases from V and 5 bases from J, the junction contained 4 bases not matched to a gene. Germline CDR1 SGHRS, CDR2 YFSETQ. The CDR3 contains 15 residues. CDR3 DNA: TGCGCCAGCAGCTTGGGGGACAGGGGATGGACTGAAGCTTTCTTT. Amino acids: CASSLGDRGWTEAFF.